Below are 3 T cell receptor beta chains sequenced from a single sample in a study of blood T cell repertoires in COVID-19. Using immunoSEQ multiplex PCR, the repertoire was profiled, and TCRdb retains in-frame clones only, with some absent. Here the sample spans fewer than 350,000 clones, roughly 91% being singletons. Sequenced material: PBMCs or T cells enriched from blood (not recorded which). The receptors were gathered from a woman aged 60-70 years in a cohort exposed to, infected with or recovered from COVID-19 (not recorded which).

CDR3 bases: TGTGCCAGCAGCTTAGGAGCGGGGCTAGCGGGAGAGCAGTTCTTC. It codes for CASSLGAGLAGEQFF. V is TRBV7-2 and J is TRBJ2-1, with TRBD2 identical over 9 bases. This CDR3 contains 15 residues. Unmatched junction bases numbered 8, after V lost 1 base and J lost 10 bases. Germline V CDR1 and CDR2: SGHTA, FQGNSA. Drawing the rest from reference TRBV7-2 and TRBJ2-1, the complete variable domain is GAGVSQSPSNKVTEKGKDVELRCDPISGHTALYWYRQSLGQGLEFLIYFQGNSAPDKSGLPSDRFSAERTGGSVSTLTIQRTQQEDSAVYLCASSLGAGLAGEQFFGPGTRLTVL.

This clone occurred a few times. The rearrangement links TRBV7-2 to TRBJ2-1, with TRBD2 matching 13 bases. Germline-derived CDR1 and CDR2 are SGHTA and FQGNSA. The ends lost 4 bases at V and 2 bases at J; junction bases unmatched: 2. There are 16 residues in the CDR3. CDR3 residues: CASSSLAGGTYNEQFF. The CDR3 DNA is TGTGCCAGCAGCTCACTAGCGGGAGGGACCTACAATGAGCAGTTCTTC.

The chain couples TRBV6-5 to TRBJ1-1; no reliable D call. V lost 2 bases and J 3 bases, leaving 7 bases between the germline ends. Germline V lookup: CDR1 MNHEY, CDR2 SVGAGI. This CDR3 has 13 amino acids. DNA of the CDR3: TGTGCCAGCAGTTACGAGGCGGACACTGAAGCTTTCTTT. Translating it yields CASSYEADTEAFF.